One sample yielded the 24 T cell receptor beta chains listed below, sequenced in a study of tissue T cells after allogeneic stem cell transplantation. Profiling relied on immunoSEQ multiplex PCR, and the TCRdb table lists in-frame clones only, not all of them. The sample holds about 17,000 clones, 60% to 75% seen once. Sequenced: spleen. The receptors here all came from a female BALB/c mouse in good health. The MHC haplotype recorded for the strain is H2-d.

In this sample, this clone turned up a few times. The genes and germline here are from mouse. The read ends 1 residue early relative to the CDR3; the germline J gene fills the gap. The V gene is TRBV13-1, the J gene TRBJ1-3, with D uncertain. Germline loops: CDR1 NSHNY, CDR2 SYGAGN. This CDR3 has 13 amino acids. The germline V and J ends were trimmed by 3 bases and 0 bases, with 4 bases remaining between them. The part of the CDR3 DNA that was read is TGTGCCAGCAGTGTGTCTTCTGGAAATACGCTCTAT. Residues: CASSVSSGNTLY. From start to end, the CDR3 is CASSVSSGNTLYF.

Turning to this clone: Mouse gene names and germline throughout. The missing CDR3 end, 1 residue past where the read stops, is filled in from the germline J gene. The V and J genes are TRBV20 and TRBJ2-3; the match to TRBD1 covers 7 bases. With V trimmed by 0 bases and J by 4 bases, 1 base remained unmatched. Germline CDR1 is GFQATS and CDR2 is STVNSAI. The CDR3 runs 13 residues. CDR3 region: CGAREQGTETLYF. Incomplete CDR3 DNA: TGTGGTGCTAGGGAACAGGGGACAGAAACGCTGTAT.

As concerns this clone: The genes and germline here are from mouse. The CDR3 end falls 1 residue outside the read, so it is completed with the germline J gene. The rearrangement uses TRBV2 and TRBJ1-2; 10 bases match TRBD1. The V gene end was trimmed by 1 base and the J gene end by 2 bases; junction bases not matched to a gene: 1. CDR1 is LGHNA and CDR2 is YSYQKL in the germline V gene. This CDR3 is built from 15 residues. The CDR3 bases that were read are TGTGCCAGCAGCCAAGGGGGACAGGGGAACTCCGACTACACC. It is translated as CASSQGGQGNSDYT. The complete CDR3 protein is CASSQGGQGNSDYTF.

On this clone itself: Gene and germline names: mouse. The read ends 1 residue early relative to the CDR3; the germline J gene fills the gap. The chain couples TRBV13-3 to TRBJ2-5, with 7 bases matching TRBD2. Germline loops: CDR1 NNHDY, CDR2 SYVADS. V was clipped by 4 bases and J by 6 bases; unmatched bases: 5. This CDR3 spans 13 amino acids. The DNA read from the CDR3 is TGTGCCAGCAGTTCTGGGGGTCACGACACCCAGTAC. Translated, it gives CASSSGGHDTQY. The complete CDR3 sequence is CASSSGGHDTQYF.

Concerning this clone: Gene names follow the mouse nomenclature. The observed sequence ends 1 residue before the CDR3 terminus, with the missing tail filled in from the germline J gene. The chain is built from TRBV5 and TRBJ1-1; TRBD1 is a possible D gene (5 bases). Germline values: CDR1 LGHNA, CDR2 YNLKQL (reference sequence). Trimming shortened V by 3 bases and J by 1 base, and 9 bases separated the two germline ends. CDR3 length equals 14 residues. The CDR3 bases that were read are TGTGCCAGCAGCCACCCGGGACGGAACACAGAAGTCTTC. Encoded protein: CASSHPGRNTEVF. The CDR3, in full, reads CASSHPGRNTEVFF.

A note on this clone: Mouse germline and gene names are used. The read ends 1 residue shy of where the CDR3 ends; the end is completed using the germline J gene. This chain joins TRBV17 and TRBJ2-2; D might be TRBD1 (6 bases). The CDR3 sequence is 14 residues long. V lost 6 bases to trimming and J lost 2 bases, with 10 bases between them. CDR1 is MNHDT, CDR2 YYDKIL, per germline. The chain's CDR3 is CASSRGGNTGQLYF. The CDR3 DNA, read in part, is TGTGCTAGCAGCAGGGGAGGGAACACCGGGCAGCTCTAC.

Note on this clone: Gene names and germline refer to mouse. Partial CDR3 DNA: TGCACCTGCAGTGCAAGGGGGGGTCCTTATGAACAGTAC. It specifies CTCSARGGPYEQY. The CDR3 as a whole reads CTCSARGGPYEQYF. The gene calls are TRBV1 and TRBJ2-7; D possibly corresponds to TRBD2 (7 bases). The CDR3 is cut off 1 residue early in the read; its end comes from the germline J gene. The CDR3 is made up of 14 amino acids. Trimming removed 2 bases at V and 4 bases at J, with 12 bases between. CDR1 and CDR2 from the germline V gene are NSQYPW and LRSPGD (reference sequence).

With respect to this clone: Any gene name here is a mouse gene name. The CDR3 extends 1 residue past the end of the read, so its final part is completed from the germline J gene. The chain combines TRBV2 with TRBJ2-1; 12 nucleotides line up with TRBD2. There are 16 residues in the CDR3. Germline lookup yields CDR1 LGHNA and CDR2 YSYQKL. J lost 3 bases, V lost 1 base, and 1 base had no gene match. CDR3 region: CASSQGTGGGYAEQFF. The CDR3 bases that were read are TGTGCCAGCAGCCAAGGGACTGGGGGGGGCTATGCTGAGCAGTTC.

As regards this clone: Gene names refer to mouse genes. The sequence runs out 1 residue before the end of the CDR3; the remainder is reconstructed from the germline J gene. J is TRBJ2-4 and V is TRBV19; 11 bases agree with TRBD2. The CDR3 covers 17 residues. Germline CDR1 and CDR2: FNHDT and SITEND (reference sequence). V was clipped by 1 base and J by 0 bases; unmatched bases: 4. The chain's CDR3 is CASSIPGLGDSQNTLYF. The covered CDR3 bases are TGTGCCAGCAGTATACCGGGACTGGGGGATAGTCAAAACACCTTGTAC.

A remark on this clone: Gene names follow the mouse nomenclature. The read halts 1 residue ahead of the CDR3 end, with the missing end drawn from the germline J gene. The chain is built from TRBV19 and TRBJ2-5; TRBD1 is a possible D gene (6 bases). Germline V CDR1 and CDR2: FNHDT, SITEND (reference sequence). This CDR3 has 12 amino acids. Trimming removed 6 bases from V and 6 bases from J, with 11 bases in between. The CDR3: CASNQGRDTQYF. CDR3 DNA (partial): TGTGCCAGCAATCAGGGGAGGGACACCCAGTAC.

With regard to this clone: These gene names are mouse names. The read ends 1 residue shy of where the CDR3 ends; the end is completed using the germline J gene. The J gene is TRBJ2-1, the V gene TRBV13-2, with D perhaps TRBD1 (6 bases). The length of the CDR3 is 15 residues. V lost 3 bases and J 1 base, leaving 11 bases between the germline ends. CDR1 and CDR2 from the germline V gene are NNHNN and SYGAGS (reference sequence). The sequenced CDR3 bases are TGTGCCAGCGGTGGAGGGCAGGGGAACTATGCTGAGCAGTTC. This codes for CASGGGQGNYAEQF. The full CDR3 sequence reads CASGGGQGNYAEQFF.

As for this clone: Gene names are the mouse ones. The CDR3 is cut off 1 residue early in the read; its end comes from the germline J gene. The chain links TRBV1 to TRBJ1-1, with 8 nucleotides matching TRBD1. V dropped 0 bases and J dropped 3; count of bases not matched to a gene: 0. The CDR3 length is 14 residues. Germline values: CDR1 NSQYPW, CDR2 LRSPGD (reference sequence). The covered CDR3 bases are TGCACCTGCAGTGCAGAGACAGGGGACACAGAAGTCTTC. This sequence encodes CTCSAETGDTEVF. The CDR3 as a whole reads CTCSAETGDTEVFF.

This clone was seen a handful of times. Mouse gene names and germline throughout. From the germline J gene comes the end of the CDR3, since the read stops 1 residue before it. This sequence joins TRBV13-1 and TRBJ2-1; no clear D gene. Trimming cost V 3 bases and J 5 bases, with 12 bases left between them. This CDR3 is 14 amino acids long. Germline CDR1 and CDR2: NSHNY and SYGAGN. The CDR3: CASSGQGMDAEQFF. The part of the CDR3 DNA that was read is TGTGCCAGCAGTGGTCAAGGGATGGATGCTGAGCAGTTC.

About this clone: Gene names are mouse gene names. The read gets to within 1 residue of the CDR3 end, and the germline J gene fills in the rest. The V call is TRBV24, the J call TRBJ1-1; D possibly corresponds to TRBD1 (5 bases). The CDR3 loop spans 15 amino acids. The ends were cut back, 1 base at V and 0 bases at J, with 9 bases in the middle. Per germline, CDR1 KGHTA and CDR2 FRNEEI. This CDR3 is CASSLLGGANTEVFF. The covered CDR3 bases are TGTGCCAGCAGTCTGTTGGGGGGGGCAAACACAGAAGTCTTC.

Regarding this clone: Gene names and germline match the mouse. The CDR3 goes on 1 residue after the read ends, and that part is filled in from the germline J gene. The chain uses TRBV5 and TRBJ1-2, with 7 bases lining up with TRBD1. Germline V lookup: CDR1 LGHNA, CDR2 YNLKQL (reference sequence). The CDR3 is 15 amino acids. Unmatched junction bases numbered 1, after V lost 0 bases and J lost 0 bases. CDR3 DNA (partial): TGTGCCAGCAGCCAAGATCAGGGGGCAAACTCCGACTACACC. The encoded protein is CASSQDQGANSDYT. The CDR3, in full, reads CASSQDQGANSDYTF.

For this clone: The germline and genes are mouse ones. Read data end 1 residue before the CDR3 end; the end is taken from the germline J gene. The chain recombines TRBV13-3 with TRBJ2-5; 7 positions match TRBD2. The J segment lost 2 bases and the V segment lost 4 bases, leaving 4 bases of the junction unmatched. The CDR3 loop spans 14 amino acids. CDR1 is NNHDY and CDR2 is SYVADS in the germline V gene. Partial CDR3 DNA: TGTGCCAGCAGTCCTGGGGGACTCCAAGACACCCAGTAC. It encodes CASSPGGLQDTQY. The entire CDR3 is CASSPGGLQDTQYF. Full variable domain (outside the CDR3, taken from reference TRBV13-3 and TRBJ2-5): EAAVTQSPRSKVAVTGGKVTLSCHQTNNHDYMYWYRQDTGHGLRLIHYSYVADSTEKGDIPDGYKASRPSQENFSLILELASLSQTAVYFCASSPGGLQDTQYFGPGTRLLVL.

About this clone: The listed genes are named as in mouse. The read finishes 1 residue shy of the CDR3 end, and the germline J gene is used to complete it. The chain carries TRBV1 and TRBJ1-5; D might be TRBD1 (5 bases). V lost 1 base, J lost 2 bases, and 9 bases lay in between. The CDR3 length is 15 residues. The germline gives CDR1 NSQYPW, CDR2 LRSPGD (reference sequence). This CDR3 is CTCSAAQVDNQAPLF. CDR3 bases read: TGCACCTGCAGTGCAGCACAGGTGGACAACCAGGCTCCGCTT.

For this clone: These gene names are mouse names. Read data end 1 residue before the CDR3 end; the end is taken from the germline J gene. The genes are TRBV31 and TRBJ2-1; weak D call: TRBD2 (5 bases). The CDR3 contains 13 residues. Trimming removed 1 base from V and 3 bases from J, with 7 bases in between. Germline V lookup: CDR1 GKSSPN, CDR2 SITVG. The DNA read from the CDR3 is TGTGCCTGGAGTCCTGGGTCCTATGCTGAGCAGTTC. Protein product: CAWSPGSYAEQF. The full CDR3 is CAWSPGSYAEQFF.

Notes on this clone: Genes here carry mouse names. Read data end 1 residue before the CDR3 end; the end is taken from the germline J gene. This chain links TRBV19 with TRBJ2-3, with D possibly TRBD2 on 7 matching bases. The germline V gene has CDR1 FNHDT and CDR2 SITEND (reference sequence). The CDR3 has 14 residues. V lost 4 bases to trimming and J lost 0 bases, with 9 bases between them. The CDR3 here is CASSLGASAETLYF. The covered CDR3 bases are TGTGCCAGCAGTCTGGGGGCTAGTGCAGAAACGCTGTAT.

A single count supports this clone. Gene names refer to mouse genes. Coverage ceases 1 residue before the CDR3 finishes, and the germline J gene fills in the end. The chain has TRBV4 and TRBJ2-4, with D hard to call. Germline V gene sequence: CDR1 LGHDT, CDR2 YNNKQL (reference sequence). Trimming took 5 bases from V and 0 from J, leaving 3 bases between them. This CDR3 comprises 12 residues. This chain's CDR3 is CASSPSQNTLYF. CDR3 bases read: TGTGCCAGCAGCCCAAGTCAAAACACCTTGTAC.

A remark on this clone: Mouse gene names apply. The read comes to an end 1 residue before the CDR3 does, leaving the germline J gene to fill in the end. The gene calls are TRBV16 and TRBJ2-1, with no clear D. There are 13 residues in the CDR3. Trimming stripped 1 base from V and 5 bases from J, with 6 bases between. Germline CDR1 reads SGHSA; CDR2 reads FRNQAP. This CDR3 reads CASSLGGDAEQFF. The CDR3 DNA, read in part, is TGTGCAAGCAGCTTAGGGGGAGATGCTGAGCAGTTC.

This clone has a handful of counts. These gene names are mouse names. The read terminates 1 residue ahead of where the CDR3 ends, so the germline J gene completes it. V usage is TRBV13-2 and J usage is TRBJ1-4, with D unclear. The germline CDR1 and CDR2 sequences are NNHNN and SYGAGS (reference sequence). The V end lost 2 bases, the J end lost 0 bases, and 8 bases lay between the germline ends. The CDR3 is 15 residues long. The CDR3 is CASGDIQLSNERLFF. The part of the CDR3 DNA that was read is TGTGCCAGCGGTGACATACAACTTTCCAACGAAAGATTATTT.

A word on this clone: Mouse names are used for the genes. The CDR3 region is CASSFTGDYAEQFF. The covered CDR3 bases are TGTGCCAGCAGCTTTACTGGGGACTATGCTGAGCAGTTC. The rearrangement uses TRBV4 and TRBJ2-1; 7 nucleotides match TRBD2. The read is 1 residue too short to cover the CDR3 end, so that end is filled in from the germline J gene. The CDR3 has 14 residues. The germline V gene encodes CDR1 LGHDT and CDR2 YNNKQL (reference sequence). V lost 4 bases to trimming and J lost 2 bases; unmatched junction nucleotides: 2.

As for this clone: Any gene name here is a mouse gene name. The read gets to within 1 residue of the CDR3 end, and the germline J gene fills in the rest. This chain connects TRBV29 to TRBJ2-1, with D unclear. The CDR3 extends over 13 amino acids. CDR1 MSHET and CDR2 SYDVDS come from the germline V gene. V gave up 0 bases and J gave up 6 bases, with 6 bases separating them. The sequenced part of the CDR3 DNA is TGTGCTAGCAGTTTATCCCTGGCTGCTGAGCAGTTC. Translating it yields CASSLSLAAEQF. The CDR3 in its entirety is CASSLSLAAEQFF.